A selection of T cell receptor beta chains follows, all from one sample in a study of blood T cell repertoires in COVID-19. Repertoires were generated with immunoSEQ multiplex PCR, while TCRdb's copy carries only in-frame clones and drops some. Of under 200,000 clones listed, about four fifths are singletons. The specimen was PBMCs or T cells enriched from blood (not recorded which). The receptors originated from a woman aged 55-69 years who had recovered from COVID-19. Both conserved end residues are part of each CDR3. Fields, in order: V gene, clone size, J gene, CDR3 protein. Size is omitted from some rows. Given values are once, few, many or a class for expanded clones.

TRBV20-1	.	TRBJ2-1	CSARPYIEQFF
TRBV19	once	TRBJ2-7	CASSLSRGSYEQYF
TRBV30	.	TRBJ2-1	CAWRTSGGQGFF
TRBV5-1	.	TRBJ2-7	CASSPTDRGGYEQYF
TRBV19	.	TRBJ1-2	CASSSPAGGYGYTF
TRBV27	.	TRBJ2-7	CASSFGPRTGQHSYEQYF
TRBV5-4	.	TRBJ2-2	CASSLESGSTGELFF
TRBV18	.	TRBJ2-7	CASSPGQFSYEQYF
TRBV23-1	.	TRBJ1-1	CASSQGTGVDTEAFF
TRBV11-2	.	TRBJ2-7	CASSLGYTYEQYF
TRBV7-2	.	TRBJ2-5	CASSLRGRPETQYF